The next 12 T cell receptor beta chains were all read from a single sample in a study of shared clonotypes between healthy human individuals (TCRdb year 2020). CD8 naive samples were CD45RO-negative cells positively selected for CCR7, giving a CD45RA+CCR7+ population that excluded TemRA cells. Library method: the immunoSEQ multiplex PCR assay. Entries here come from immuneACCESS through TCRdb and include only in-frame sequences with V and J called. Some clones fail to appear in such tables; in the studies checked, an unresolved V gene covers under half of the shortfall, and the cause of the remainder is unknown. The sample has 760,000 or so clones on record, 90% to 98% of them singletons. The ten largest clones represent under 0.25% of the sample. Sequencing was performed on naive CD8+ T cells sorted from blood. The cell subset or site label on this specimen signifies: CD45RA+CCR7+. These TCRs come from a man aged 30 to 45 in good health.

The chain joins TRBV19 to TRBJ2-5; TRBD1 agrees at 10 bases. The CDR3 is 15 amino acids. Germline assignment: CDR1 LNHDA and CDR2 SQIVND (reference sequence). V shed 1 base, J shed 5 bases, and the junction held 4 bases outside the gene matches. The CDR3 reads CASSIGTGGEETQYF. The CDR3 bases are TGTGCCAGTAGTATAGGGACAGGGGGAGAGGAGACCCAGTACTTC.

This sequence joins TRBV18 and TRBJ1-2; 9 nucleotides match TRBD1. V was clipped by 3 bases and J by 4 bases; unmatched bases: 6. CDR1 KGHSH and CDR2 LQKENI come from the germline V gene. The CDR3 sequence is 15 residues long. The DNA of the CDR3 is TGTGCCAGCTCACCCTGGGACAGGGAGGGCTATGGCTACACCTTC. Its translation is CASSPWDREGYGYTF.

The rearrangement links TRBV14 to TRBJ2-3, with 12 positions matching TRBD2. Trimming at V came to 4 bases and at J to 8 bases, leaving 7 bases not matched to a gene. CDR3 length: 15 residues. CDR1 and CDR2 from the germline V gene are SGHDN and FVKESK. CDR3 DNA: TGTGCCAGCAGCCCCTCCACGACTAGCGGGAGTACGCAGTATTTT. This sequence encodes CASSPSTTSGSTQYF.

In this sample, this clone turned up once. The chain joins TRBV10-3 to TRBJ1-2, with no clear D. V shed 4 bases and J shed 2 bases, with 11 bases lying between them. CDR1 is ENHRY and CDR2 is SYGVKD in the germline V gene. This CDR3 has 14 amino acids. The CDR3 protein is CAISVGRENYGYTF. CDR3 nucleotides: TGTGCCATCAGTGTTGGACGGGAGAACTATGGCTACACCTTC.

The CDR3 region is CASSLQERGRETQYF. In DNA, the CDR3 is TGCGCCAGCAGCCTCCAAGAGCGAGGAAGGGAGACCCAGTACTTC. The gene calls are TRBV4-1 and TRBJ2-5; D is ambiguous. Looked up from germline, CDR1 is MGHRA and CDR2 is YSYEKL. The CDR3 is made up of 15 amino acids. V was shortened by 4 bases and J by 5 bases, with 17 bases between the two germline ends.

Concerning this clone itself: Other DNA variants within this sample encode the same CDR3. V and J are TRBV5-1 and TRBJ2-7, with 8 nucleotides matching TRBD1. Germline V gives CDR1 SGHRS, CDR2 YFSETQ. J was trimmed by 2 bases and V by 2 bases; bases with no gene match: 3. CDR3 size: 14 residues. The chain's CDR3 is CASSLRQGTYEQYF. CDR3 DNA sequence: TGCGCCAGCAGCTTAAGACAGGGGACCTACGAGCAGTACTTC.

The J gene is TRBJ2-7, the V gene TRBV27; 8 bases are a match to TRBD1. Germline CDR1 reads MNHEY; CDR2 reads SMNVEV (reference sequence). The junction had 11 bases not matched to a gene; V was cut back by 3 bases and J by 4 bases. The CDR3 has 16 amino acids. CDR3 residues: CASSFLSSGGGYEQYF. The CDR3 region has the DNA TGTGCCAGCAGTTTTTTAAGTTCAGGGGGCGGATACGAGCAGTACTTC.

About this clone itself: This same CDR3 is encoded by further DNA sequences in the sample. J is TRBJ2-1 and V is TRBV27; possible D gene TRBD2, 6 bases. The length of the CDR3 is 15 residues. CDR1 is MNHEY and CDR2 is SMNVEV in the germline V gene (reference sequence). V was shortened by 0 bases and J by 4 bases, with 10 bases between the two germline ends. This CDR3 reads CASSLSGSGYNEQFF. The CDR3 coding sequence is TGTGCCAGCAGTTTATCCGGGAGTGGATACAATGAGCAGTTCTTC.

This clone appeared a single time. V usage is TRBV7-9 and J usage is TRBJ1-3; possible D gene TRBD1, 6 bases. The length of the CDR3 is 15 residues. Trimming took off 5 bases at V and 6 bases at J, with 17 bases between the two ends. Germline V lookup: CDR1 SEHNR, CDR2 FQNEAQ (reference sequence). CDR3 DNA: TGTGCCAGCAGCCCGGCAGGGGCCAAGGCAAACACCATATATTTT. Translation: CASSPAGAKANTIYF.

This chain links TRBV10-2 with TRBJ1-3; D possibly corresponds to TRBD1 (5 bases). Germline assignment: CDR1 WSHSY and CDR2 SAAADI. This CDR3 region has 18 residues. Trimming pared 5 bases from V and 0 bases from J, leaving 20 bases between. In DNA, the CDR3 is TGCGCCAGCAGTACGACAGCACTCTCTACCTTCTCTGGAAACACCATATATTTT. Protein product: CASSTTALSTFSGNTIYF.

The chain links TRBV13 to TRBJ2-7, with D possibly TRBD2 on 5 matching bases. The V end was cut by 4 bases, the J end by 2 bases, with 18 bases between. Germline assignment: CDR1 PRHDT and CDR2 FYEKMQ (reference sequence). CDR3 length: 16 amino acids. Here the CDR3 DNA reads TGTGCCAGCAGCTCGGGTGCGCAGCGGTTCGCCTACGAGCAGTACTTC. Its protein is CASSSGAQRFAYEQYF. The entire variable domain, with the rest obtained from reference TRBV13 and TRBJ2-7, is as follows: AAGVIQSPRHLIKEKRETATLKCYPIPRHDTVYWYQQGPGQDPQFLISFYEKMQSDKGSIPDRFSAQQFSDYHSELNMSSLELGDSALYFCASSSGAQRFAYEQYFGPGTRLTVT.

The chain combines TRBV7-3 with TRBJ2-2; 12 bases match TRBD2. Per germline, CDR1 SGHTA and CDR2 FQGTGA. J lost 3 bases, V lost 5 bases, and 4 bases had no gene match. There are 16 residues in the CDR3. CDR3 DNA sequence: TGTGCCAGCAGCGTAGGACTAGCGGGATACACCGGGGAGCTGTTTTTT. It codes for CASSVGLAGYTGELFF. Full variable domain (outside the CDR3, taken from reference TRBV7-3 and TRBJ2-2): GAGVSQTPSNKVTEKGKYVELRCDPISGHTALYWYRQSLGQGPEFLIYFQGTGAADDSGLPNDRFFAVRPEGSVSTLKIQRTERGDSAVYLCASSVGLAGYTGELFFGEGSRLTVL.